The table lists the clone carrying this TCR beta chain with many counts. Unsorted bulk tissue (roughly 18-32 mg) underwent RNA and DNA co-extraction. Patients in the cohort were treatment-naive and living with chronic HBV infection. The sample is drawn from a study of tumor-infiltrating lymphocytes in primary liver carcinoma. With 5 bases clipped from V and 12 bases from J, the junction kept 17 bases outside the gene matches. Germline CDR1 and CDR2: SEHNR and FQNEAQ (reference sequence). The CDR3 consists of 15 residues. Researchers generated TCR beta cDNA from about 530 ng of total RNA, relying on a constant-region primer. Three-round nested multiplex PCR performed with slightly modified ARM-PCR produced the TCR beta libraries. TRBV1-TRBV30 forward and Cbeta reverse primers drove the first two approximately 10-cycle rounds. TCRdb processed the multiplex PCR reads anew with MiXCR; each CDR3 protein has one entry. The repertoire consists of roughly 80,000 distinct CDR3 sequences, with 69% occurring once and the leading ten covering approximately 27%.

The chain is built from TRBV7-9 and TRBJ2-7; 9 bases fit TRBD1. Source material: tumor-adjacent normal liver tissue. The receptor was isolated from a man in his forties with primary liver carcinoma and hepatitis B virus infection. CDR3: CASSPPGQGFGKLYF. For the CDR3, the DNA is TGTGCCAGCAGCCCTCCGGGACAGGGATTCGGTAAGCTGTACTTC.